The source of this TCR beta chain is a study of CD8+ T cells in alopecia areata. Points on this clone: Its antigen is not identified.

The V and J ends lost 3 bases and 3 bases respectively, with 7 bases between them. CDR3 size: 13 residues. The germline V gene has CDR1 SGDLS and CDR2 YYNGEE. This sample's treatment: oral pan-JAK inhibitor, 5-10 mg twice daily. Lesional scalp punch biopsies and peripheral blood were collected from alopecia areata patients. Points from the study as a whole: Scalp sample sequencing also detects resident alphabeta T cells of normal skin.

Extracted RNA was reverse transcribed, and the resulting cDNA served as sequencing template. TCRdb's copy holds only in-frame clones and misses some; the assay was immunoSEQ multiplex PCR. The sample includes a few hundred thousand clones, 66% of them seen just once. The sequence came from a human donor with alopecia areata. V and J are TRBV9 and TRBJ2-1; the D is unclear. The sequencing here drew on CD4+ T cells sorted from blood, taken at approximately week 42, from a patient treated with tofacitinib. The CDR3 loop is CASSGSGYNEQFF. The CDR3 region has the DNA TGTGCCAGCAGCGGTTCGGGCTACAATGAGCAGTTCTTC.